Below are 3 T cell receptor beta chains sequenced from a single sample in a study of shared clonotypes between healthy human individuals. Assay used: immunoSEQ multiplex PCR; TCRdb lists only in-frame clones, some missing. The table includes roughly 2 million clones, less than 95% detected once. As defined, naive CD8 cells were CD45RO-negative and positively selected for CCR7, with terminally differentiated effector memory CD45RA+ cells excluded. Input material: naive CD8+ T cells sorted from blood. These receptors were collected from a man aged 18-30 years in good health.

This chain uses TRBV6-6 with TRBJ2-7, with 12 positions matching TRBD2. The CDR3 has 15 residues. Trimming at V came to 8 bases and at J to 0 bases, leaving 5 bases not matched to a gene. CDR1 and CDR2 (germline): MNHNY, SVGAGI (reference sequence). The CDR3 DNA sequence: TGTGCCAGCGTCTGGGGACTAGCGGGCTCCTACGAGCAGTACTTC. It is translated as CASVWGLAGSYEQYF.

This chain joins TRBV19 and TRBJ2-1; D is uncertain. V shed 8 bases and J shed 2 bases, with 10 bases lying between them. The CDR3 is made up of 13 amino acids. CDR1 is LNHDA, CDR2 SQIVND, per germline (reference sequence). CDR3 loop: CASARAPYNEQFF. The CDR3 bases are TGTGCCAGTGCAAGGGCACCCTACAATGAGCAGTTCTTC.

The chain employs TRBV9 and TRBJ2-5; no definite D call. The V and J ends lost 0 bases and 5 bases respectively, with 8 bases between them. CDR1 is SGDLS and CDR2 is YYNGEE in the germline V gene. This CDR3 comprises 13 residues. The CDR3 DNA reads TGTGCCAGCAGCGTAGGGTCTTGGGAGACCCAGTACTTC. Translation: CASSVGSWETQYF.